This T cell receptor beta chain appears in the sequencing data of a study of T cells of healthy individuals. The V and J ends lost 11 bases and 2 bases, in that order; junction bases with no gene match: 8. CDR3 length equals 13 residues. CDR1 is MDHEN and CDR2 is SYDVKM in the germline V gene. TCRdb recomputed calls from the 5' RACE reads with MiXCR, one row per CDR3 protein. This table has 95,000 to 100,000 distinct CDR3 sequences, roughly 18% appearing once. V usage is TRBV28 and J usage is TRBJ1-1; 7 bases agree with TRBD1. The receptor's source is a human donor in good health. CDR3 protein: CASEGAANTEAFF. The DNA for the CDR3 is TGTGCCTCTGAGGGGGCGGCAAACACTGAAGCTTTCTTT.